This TCR beta chain came from a study of human T cells and chemical hapten exposure. Across the whole study: The study traced per-sample TCR yield variation mainly to small differences in pooled library volumes.

As for time point: pre-sensitization, week 0. Treatment described: therapeutic diphenylcyclopropenone sensitization with weekly scalp DPC. The CDR3 is 16 residues long. Trimming pared 0 bases from V and 7 bases from J, leaving 20 bases between. Looked up from germline, CDR1 is SGHRS and CDR2 is YFSETQ. TCRdb called the RACE reads again in MiXCR, with one record for every CDR3 protein. The sample contains under 300,000 distinct CDR3 sequences, roughly 8% of which appear only once. This clonotype showed up just a few times. V and J are TRBV5-1 and TRBJ2-7, with TRBD2 as a possible D gene (6 bases). The receptor was derived from a man aged 18 to 30 with alopecia areata. Some clones in this sample may be carry-over from other donors' samples. This specimen was whole blood, taken in connection with sensitization to the hapten diphenylcyclopropenone (DPC). The CDR3 spells CASSLGDPNLGGEQYF. As DNA, the CDR3 is TGCGCCAGCAGCTTGGGGGACCCAAATCTAGGAGGGGAGCAGTACTTC.